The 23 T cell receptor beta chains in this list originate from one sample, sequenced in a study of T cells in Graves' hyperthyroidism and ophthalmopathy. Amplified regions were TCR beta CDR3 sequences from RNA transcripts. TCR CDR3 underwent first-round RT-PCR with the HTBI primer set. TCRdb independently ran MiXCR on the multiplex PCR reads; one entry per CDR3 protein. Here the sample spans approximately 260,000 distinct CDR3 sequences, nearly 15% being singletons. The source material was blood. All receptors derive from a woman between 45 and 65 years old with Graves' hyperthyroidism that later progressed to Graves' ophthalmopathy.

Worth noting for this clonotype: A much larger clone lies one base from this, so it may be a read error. CDR3 nucleotide sequence: TGTGCCAGCAGTGTGACAGGGTACGTCGGGGAGCTGTTTTTT. It translates to CASSVTGYVGELFF. The chain is built from TRBV2 and TRBJ2-2; 7 bases agree with TRBD1. After removal of 4 bases from V and 7 bases from J, the junction contained 6 bases not matched to a gene. The CDR3 is 14 amino acids. Germline CDR1 is SNHLY and CDR2 is FYNNEI.

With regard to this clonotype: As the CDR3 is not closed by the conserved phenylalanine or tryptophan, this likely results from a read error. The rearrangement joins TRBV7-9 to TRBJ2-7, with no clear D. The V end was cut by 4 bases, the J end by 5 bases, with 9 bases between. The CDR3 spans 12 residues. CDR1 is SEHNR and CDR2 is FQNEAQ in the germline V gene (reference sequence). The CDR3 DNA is TGTGCCAGCAGCTCGCAGAGGAACGAGCAGTACCTC. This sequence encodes CASSSQRNEQYL.

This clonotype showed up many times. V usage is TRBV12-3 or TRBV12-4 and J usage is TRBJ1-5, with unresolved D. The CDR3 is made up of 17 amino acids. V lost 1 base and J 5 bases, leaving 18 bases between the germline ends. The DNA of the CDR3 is TGTGCCAGCAGTTTAGTGCCCGGGAACGGATTCCATCAGCCCCAGCATTTT. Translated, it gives CASSLVPGNGFHQPQHF.

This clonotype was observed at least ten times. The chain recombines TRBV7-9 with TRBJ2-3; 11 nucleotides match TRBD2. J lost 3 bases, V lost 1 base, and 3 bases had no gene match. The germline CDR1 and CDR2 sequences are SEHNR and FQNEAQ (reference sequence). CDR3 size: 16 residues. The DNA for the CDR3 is TGTGCCAGCAGCTTAGACCGACTAGCGGGAACAGATACGCAGTATTTT. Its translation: CASSLDRLAGTDTQYF.

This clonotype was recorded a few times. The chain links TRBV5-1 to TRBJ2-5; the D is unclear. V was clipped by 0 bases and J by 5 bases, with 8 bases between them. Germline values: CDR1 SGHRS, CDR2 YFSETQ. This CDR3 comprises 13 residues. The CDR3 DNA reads TGCGCCAGCAGCTTGGCGCCTGCCGAGACCCAGTACTTC. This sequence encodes CASSLAPAETQYF.

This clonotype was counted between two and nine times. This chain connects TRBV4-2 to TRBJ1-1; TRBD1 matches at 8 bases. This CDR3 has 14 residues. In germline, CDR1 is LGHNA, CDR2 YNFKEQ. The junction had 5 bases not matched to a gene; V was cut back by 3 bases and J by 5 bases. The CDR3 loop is CASSQTGVKTEAFF. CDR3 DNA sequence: TGTGCCAGCAGCCAGACAGGGGTCAAAACTGAAGCTTTCTTT.

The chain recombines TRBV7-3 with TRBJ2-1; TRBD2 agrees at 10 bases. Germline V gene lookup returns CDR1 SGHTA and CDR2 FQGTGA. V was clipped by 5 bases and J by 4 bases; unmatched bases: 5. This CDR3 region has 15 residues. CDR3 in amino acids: CASSATSGPYNEQFF. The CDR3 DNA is TGTGCCAGCAGCGCGACTAGCGGGCCTTACAATGAGCAGTTCTTC.

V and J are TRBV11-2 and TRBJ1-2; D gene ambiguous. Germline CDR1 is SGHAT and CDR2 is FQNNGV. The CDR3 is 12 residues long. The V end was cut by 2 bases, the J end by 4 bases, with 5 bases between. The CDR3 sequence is CASSLQSYGYTF. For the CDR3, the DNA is TGTGCCAGCAGCTTACAGAGCTATGGCTACACCTTC. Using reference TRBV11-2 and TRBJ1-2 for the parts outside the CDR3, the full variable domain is EAGVAQSPRYKIIEKRQSVAFWCNPISGHATLYWYQQILGQGPKLLIQFQNNGVVDDSQLPKDRFSAERLKGVDSTLKIQPAKLEDSAVYLCASSLQSYGYTFGSGTRLTVV.

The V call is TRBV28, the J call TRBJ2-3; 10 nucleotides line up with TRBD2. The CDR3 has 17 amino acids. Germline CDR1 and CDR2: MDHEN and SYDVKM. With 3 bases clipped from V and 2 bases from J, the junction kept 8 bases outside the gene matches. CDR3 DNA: TGTGCCAGCAGTTTGAGGGTAGCGGGAGGACCCACAGATACGCAGTATTTT. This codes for CASSLRVAGGPTDTQYF.

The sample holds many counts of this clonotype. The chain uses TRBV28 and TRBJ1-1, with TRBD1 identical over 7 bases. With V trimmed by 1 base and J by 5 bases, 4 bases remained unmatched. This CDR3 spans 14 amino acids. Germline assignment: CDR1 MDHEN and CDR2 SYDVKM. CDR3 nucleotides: TGTGCCAGCAGTTTATCAGGGGGTAAAACTGAAGCTTTCTTT. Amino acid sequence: CASSLSGGKTEAFF.

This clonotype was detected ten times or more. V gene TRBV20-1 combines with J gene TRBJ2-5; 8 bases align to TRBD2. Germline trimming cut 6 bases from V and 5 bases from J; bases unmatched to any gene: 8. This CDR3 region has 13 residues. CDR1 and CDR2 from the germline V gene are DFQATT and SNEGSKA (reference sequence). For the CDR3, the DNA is TGCAGTGCACTTAGCGGGATCAGGGAGACCCAGTACTTC. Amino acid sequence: CSALSGIRETQYF.

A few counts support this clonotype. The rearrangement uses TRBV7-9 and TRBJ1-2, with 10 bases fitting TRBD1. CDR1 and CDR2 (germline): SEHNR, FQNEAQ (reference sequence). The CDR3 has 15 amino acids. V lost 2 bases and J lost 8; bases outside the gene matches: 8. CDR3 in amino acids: CASSLSGTGVFGYTF. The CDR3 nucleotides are TGTGCCAGCAGCTTATCTGGGACAGGGGTCTTCGGCTACACCTTC.

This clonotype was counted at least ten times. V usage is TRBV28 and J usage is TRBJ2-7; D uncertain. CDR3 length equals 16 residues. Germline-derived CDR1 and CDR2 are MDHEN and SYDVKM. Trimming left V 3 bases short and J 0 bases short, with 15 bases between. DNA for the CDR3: TGTGCCAGCAGTTTTGACGTAGCCGAAACCTCCTACGAGCAGTACTTC. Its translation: CASSFDVAETSYEQYF. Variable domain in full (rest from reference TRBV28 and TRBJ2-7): DVKVTQSSRYLVKRTGEKVFLECVQDMDHENMFWYRQDPGLGLRLIYFSYDVKMKEKGDIPEGYSVSREKKERFSLILESASTNQTSMYLCASSFDVAETSYEQYFGPGTRLTVT.

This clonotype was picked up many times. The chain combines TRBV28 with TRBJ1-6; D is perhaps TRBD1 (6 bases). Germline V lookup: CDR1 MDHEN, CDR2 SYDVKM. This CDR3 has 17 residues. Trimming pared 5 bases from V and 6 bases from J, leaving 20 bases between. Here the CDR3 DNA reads TGTGCCAGCAGTCCTAACCCCGGGACAAGGGTTAATTCACCCCTCCACTTT. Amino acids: CASSPNPGTRVNSPLHF.

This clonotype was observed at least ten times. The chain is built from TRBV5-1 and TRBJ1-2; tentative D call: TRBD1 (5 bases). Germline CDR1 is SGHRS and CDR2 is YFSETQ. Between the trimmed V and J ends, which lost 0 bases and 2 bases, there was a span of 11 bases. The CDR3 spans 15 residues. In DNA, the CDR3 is TGCGCCAGCAGCTTGGGCCCGACAGCCAACTATGGCTACACCTTC. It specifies CASSLGPTANYGYTF.

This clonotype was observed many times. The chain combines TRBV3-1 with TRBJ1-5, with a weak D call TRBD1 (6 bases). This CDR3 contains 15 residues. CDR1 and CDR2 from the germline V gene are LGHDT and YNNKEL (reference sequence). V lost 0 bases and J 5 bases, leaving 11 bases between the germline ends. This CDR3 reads CASSQDAQGYQPQHF. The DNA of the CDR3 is TGTGCCAGCAGCCAAGATGCCCAGGGGTATCAGCCCCAGCATTTT.

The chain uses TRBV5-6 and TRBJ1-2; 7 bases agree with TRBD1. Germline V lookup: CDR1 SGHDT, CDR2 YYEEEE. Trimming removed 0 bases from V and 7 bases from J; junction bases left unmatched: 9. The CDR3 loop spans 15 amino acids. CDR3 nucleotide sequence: TGTGCCAGCAGCTTGGGGCCACAGGGGCAGGGTGGCTACACCTTC. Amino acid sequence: CASSLGPQGQGGYTF.

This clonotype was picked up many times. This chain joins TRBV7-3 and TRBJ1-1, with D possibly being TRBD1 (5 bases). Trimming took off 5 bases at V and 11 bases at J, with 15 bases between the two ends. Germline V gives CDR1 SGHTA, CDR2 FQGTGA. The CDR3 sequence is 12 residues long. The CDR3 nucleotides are TGTGCCAGCAGCCAACCCGGGACTGGCGCTTTCTTT. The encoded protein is CASSQPGTGAFF.

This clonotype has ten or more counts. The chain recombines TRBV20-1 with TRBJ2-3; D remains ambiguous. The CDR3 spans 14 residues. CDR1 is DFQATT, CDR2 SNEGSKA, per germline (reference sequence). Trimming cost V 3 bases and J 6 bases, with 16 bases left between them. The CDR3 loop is CSASSDIPQDTQYF. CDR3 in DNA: TGCAGTGCTAGTTCAGACATTCCTCAGGATACGCAGTATTTT.

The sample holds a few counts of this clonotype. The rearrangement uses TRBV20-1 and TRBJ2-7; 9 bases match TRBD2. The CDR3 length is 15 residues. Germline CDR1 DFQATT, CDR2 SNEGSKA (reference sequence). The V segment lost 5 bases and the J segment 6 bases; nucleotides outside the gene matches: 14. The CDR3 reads CSAARAAAGGSEQYF. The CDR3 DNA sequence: TGCAGTGCTGCCCGGGCGGCAGCGGGAGGTTCCGAGCAGTACTTC.

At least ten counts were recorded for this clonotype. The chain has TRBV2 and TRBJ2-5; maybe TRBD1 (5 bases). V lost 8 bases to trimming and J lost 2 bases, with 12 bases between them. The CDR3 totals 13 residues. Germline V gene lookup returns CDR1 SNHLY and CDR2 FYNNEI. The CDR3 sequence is CASDRSGQETQYF. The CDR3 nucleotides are TGTGCCAGCGACCGGTCAGGGCAAGAGACCCAGTACTTC.

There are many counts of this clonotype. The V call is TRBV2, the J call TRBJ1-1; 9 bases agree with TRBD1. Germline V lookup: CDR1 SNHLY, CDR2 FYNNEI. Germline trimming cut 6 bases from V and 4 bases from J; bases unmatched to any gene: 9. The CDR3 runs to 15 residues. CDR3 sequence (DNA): TGTGCCAGCAGGGCCTGGACAGGGGCGGGCACTGAAGCTTTCTTT. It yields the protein CASRAWTGAGTEAFF.

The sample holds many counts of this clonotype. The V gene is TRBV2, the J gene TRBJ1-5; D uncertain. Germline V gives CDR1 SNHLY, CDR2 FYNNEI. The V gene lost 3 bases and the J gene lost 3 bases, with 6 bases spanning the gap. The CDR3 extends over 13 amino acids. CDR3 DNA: TGTGCCAGCAGTGACTACTTCAATCAGCCCCAGCATTTT. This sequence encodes CASSDYFNQPQHF.